This passage covers 26 T cell receptor beta chains from one sample sequenced in a study of tumor-infiltrating lymphocytes in primary liver carcinoma. Making TCR beta cDNA involved around 500 ng total RNA and a constant-region primer. Generation of the TCR beta libraries relied on three nested multiplex PCR rounds using slightly modified ARM-PCR. It was with TRBV1-TRBV30 forward primers and a C-beta reverse primer that the first two PCR rounds were run, at roughly 10 cycles each. TCRdb reprocessed the multiplex PCR reads via MiXCR and lists one record per CDR3 protein. The profile shows about 320,000 distinct CDR3 sequences, 65% of them singletons. The study extracted blood RNA from unsorted whole blood and also extracted germline DNA. Sequenced sample: peripheral blood. The receptors come from a man aged 40-49 years with primary liver carcinoma and hepatitis B virus infection.

This clonotype was recorded at least ten times. J is TRBJ1-4 and V is TRBV29-1, with D perhaps TRBD1 (5 bases). The V gene's germline CDR1 is SQVTM and CDR2 ANQGSEA. CDR3 length: 11 amino acids. V was trimmed by 6 bases and J by 7 bases, leaving 9 bases between them. The CDR3 spells CSVRQREKLFF. CDR3 DNA sequence: TGCAGCGTCCGACAGCGTGAAAAACTGTTTTTT.

This clonotype was picked up many times. V and J are TRBV12-3 or TRBV12-4 and TRBJ2-1; D perhaps matches TRBD2 (5 bases). The CDR3 is made up of 14 amino acids. V lost 3 bases, J lost 0 bases, and 6 bases lay in between. CDR3 nucleotides: TGTGCCAGCAGTTTCGCGGGCTCCTACAATGAGCAGTTCTTC. It encodes CASSFAGSYNEQFF.

In regard to this clonotype: A much more abundant neighbour one base away suggests this may be a read error. The genes are TRBV7-8 and TRBJ2-1; D gene unclear. The CDR3 sequence is 12 residues long. Germline assignment: CDR1 SGHVS and CDR2 FQNEAQ. The CDR3 region is CVSSLSFHEQFF. The DNA of the CDR3 is TGTGTCAGCAGCTTAAGTTTCCATGAGCAGTTCTTC. Based on the CDR3 plus reference TRBV7-8 and TRBJ2-1, the full variable domain is GAGVSQSPRYKVAKRGQDVALRCDPISGHVSLFWYQQALGQGPEFLTYFQNEAQLDKSGLPSDRFFAERPEGSVSTLKIQRTQQEDSAVYLCVSSLSFHEQFFGPGTRLTVL.

Comment on this clonotype: The CDR3 ends on some other residue instead of the conserved phenylalanine or tryptophan, so this is likely a read error. The genes are TRBV4-2 and TRBJ2-7; possibly TRBD2 for D (6 bases). Trimming took off 0 bases at V and 7 bases at J, with 13 bases between the two ends. This CDR3 spans 14 amino acids. The V gene's germline CDR1 is LGHNA and CDR2 YNFKEQ. The CDR3 reads CASSQEEGPGEQYL. DNA for the CDR3: TGTGCCAGCAGCCAAGAGGAGGGGCCGGGGGAGCAGTACCTC.

Ten or more counts support this clonotype. The chain combines TRBV12-3 or TRBV12-4 with TRBJ1-4; 9 bases align to TRBD1. With 4 bases clipped from V and 6 bases from J, the junction kept 3 bases outside the gene matches. This CDR3 contains 14 residues. Here the CDR3 DNA reads TGTGCCAGCAGTTGGGGACAGGGCTATGAAAAACTGTTTTTT. It encodes CASSWGQGYEKLFF.

The CDR3 loop is CASNGRGPYEQYF. The CDR3 DNA reads TGTGCCAGCAACGGCAGGGGCCCATACGAGCAGTACTTC. J is TRBJ2-7 and V is TRBV5-6; perhaps TRBD1 as D (6 bases). The CDR3 consists of 13 residues. V dropped 6 bases and J dropped 4 bases, with 14 bases sitting between them. CDR1 SGHDT and CDR2 YYEEEE come from the germline V gene.

Of note for this clonotype: Compared with germline, one end of the junction differs, possibly owing to a read error. The gene calls are TRBV6-1 and TRBJ1-3; no definite D call. Germline CDR1 and CDR2: MNHNS and SASEGT. CDR3 length: 12 residues. The CDR3 DNA follows: TGTGCCAGCATCCTCACTGGAAACACCATACATTTT. Its protein product is CASILTGNTIHF.

Concerning this clonotype itself: This may stem from a read error, because a much larger clone lies one nucleotide away. V gene TRBV29-1 combines with J gene TRBJ2-3; D call uncertain. V lost 4 bases to trimming and J lost 6 bases, with 17 bases between them. Germline V gene data show CDR1 as SQVTM and CDR2 as ANQGSEA. This CDR3 contains 14 residues. CDR3 in DNA: TGCAGCGTTGTACCGGAGCCAATATTGGATACGCAGTATTTT. Protein sequence: CSVVPEPILDTQYF.

This clonotype was observed a handful of times. The J gene is TRBJ2-3, the V gene TRBV12-3 or TRBV12-4, with a tentative D call TRBD1 (5 bases). Trimming took 2 bases from V and 0 from J, leaving 9 bases between them. The CDR3 length is 15 residues. CDR3 coding DNA: TGTGCCAGCAGTTTACTAGGGGATAGCACAGATACGCAGTATTTT. This sequence encodes CASSLLGDSTDTQYF.

V is TRBV18 and J is TRBJ1-1; possibly TRBD1 for D (5 bases). CDR1 is KGHSH, CDR2 LQKENI, per germline. The CDR3 is 16 residues long. V lost 4 bases and J 1 base, leaving 16 bases between the germline ends. For the CDR3, the DNA is TGTGCCAGCTCACGTCCTCCGGGACGCCAGAACACTGAAGCTTTCTTT. This encodes CASSRPPGRQNTEAFF.

With regard to this clonotype: The junction and the germline gene differ at one end; a read error may be behind it. The V call is TRBV6-1, the J call TRBJ1-6; 7 nucleotides align to TRBD1. The CDR3 length is 17 residues. CDR1 and CDR2 (germline): MNHNS, SASEGT. CDR3 sequence reads: CTSARRGGTVQDSPLHF. CDR3 DNA sequence: TGTACCAGCGCCAGAAGGGGGGGGACAGTGCAAGACTCACCCCTCCACTTT.

This clonotype was seen a handful of times. This chain joins TRBV11-2 and TRBJ1-1, with D hard to call. CDR1 and CDR2 (germline): SGHAT, FQNNGV. Deletions cut 3 bases from V and 1 base from J, with 18 bases between. This CDR3 is built from 17 residues. CDR3 coding DNA: TGTGCCAGCAGCTTGGTATCATTCAGGACTCAGAACACTGAAGCTTTCTTT. Encoded protein: CASSLVSFRTQNTEAFF.

This clonotype has a single count. A read error is possible here, since a much larger clone lies one base away. The chain uses TRBV6-6 and TRBJ2-7; no clear D gene. The CDR3 sequence is 14 residues long. The ends were cut back, 2 bases at V and 0 bases at J, with 8 bases in the middle. The V gene's germline CDR1 is MNHNY and CDR2 SVGAGI (reference sequence). The CDR3 region has the DNA TGTGCCAGCAGTTACGTGGGGTCCTCCTACGAGCAGTACTTC. Translation: CASSYVGSSYEQYF.

The J gene is TRBJ2-2, the V gene TRBV5-6; D not resolved. Per the germline V gene, CDR1 is SGHDT and CDR2 is YYEEEE. Between the trimmed V and J ends, which lost 0 bases and 7 bases, there was a span of 10 bases. This CDR3 has 14 residues. The CDR3 DNA sequence: TGTGCCAGCAGCTTGGCGCACGGCGACGGGGAGCTGTTTTTT. It specifies CASSLAHGDGELFF. Together with reference TRBV5-6 and TRBJ2-2, the CDR3 gives the full variable domain: DAGVTQSPTHLIKTRGQQVTLRCSPKSGHDTVSWYQQALGQGPQFIFQYYEEEERQRGNFPDRFSGHQFPNYSSELNVNALLLGDSALYLCASSLAHGDGELFFGEGSRLTVL.

Concerning this clonotype: A clone one base away is much larger, so this may be a read error. The V and J genes are TRBV6-2 or TRBV6-3 and TRBJ2-1, with 9 bases matching TRBD2. Germline V gives CDR1 MNHEY, CDR2 SVGEGT. The CDR3 contains 13 residues. As DNA, the CDR3 is TGTGCCAGCAGTCCGAATAGCGGGAGCCTATATATCTTC. Translating gives CASSPNSGSLYIF.

Note on this clonotype: One end of the junction fails to match germline, which may point to a read error. The CDR3 here is CGSSPGQEQYF. The DNA of the CDR3 is TGTGGCAGCAGTCCCGGCCAGGAGCAGTACTTC. The genes are TRBV11-1 and TRBJ2-7; no reliable D call. CDR1 is SGHAT, CDR2 FQDESV, per germline (reference sequence). The CDR3 spans 11 residues.

This clonotype was counted only a few times. This could be a read error, since a much larger clone is one nucleotide away. The chain recombines TRBV10-2 with TRBJ2-7; TRBD2 aligns across 7 bases. The germline CDR1 and CDR2 sequences are WSHSY and SAAADI. This CDR3 has 15 residues. The DNA of the CDR3 is TGCACCAGCAGTGATTTGCGGGAGAAGGGCTACGAGCAGTACTTC. It encodes CTSSDLREKGYEQYF.

This clonotype was seen ten or more times. The CDR3 protein is CASCPDRVSYEQYF. The CDR3 DNA reads TGTGCCAGCTGTCCGGACAGGGTTTCCTACGAGCAGTACTTC. The chain uses TRBV6-1 and TRBJ2-7; 8 positions match TRBD1. CDR3 length: 14 residues. Germline assignment: CDR1 MNHNS and CDR2 SASEGT. V trimming: 8 bases; J trimming: 1 base; junction bases outside the gene matches: 7.

About this clonotype itself: An end of the junction differs from the germline gene, which may be a read error. The chain combines TRBV6-1 with TRBJ1-3; no firm D call. CDR3 size: 15 residues. CDR1 and CDR2 (germline): MNHNS, SASEGT. This CDR3 is CASSAKGRSGNTISF. The CDR3 region has the DNA TGTGCCAGCAGTGCGAAGGGAAGGTCTGGAAACACCATATCTTTT.

A note on this clonotype: One base away lies a much larger clone, so this may be a sequencing read error. The CDR3 carries no conserved terminal phenylalanine or tryptophan, so it likely arises from a read error. This chain connects TRBV29-1 to TRBJ1-1; D ambiguous. The germline gives CDR1 SQVTM, CDR2 ANQGSEA. Trimming took 2 bases from V and 5 from J, leaving 9 bases between them. The CDR3 has 12 residues. This chain's CDR3 is CSVELARTEAFL. As DNA, the CDR3 is TGCAGCGTTGAACTGGCCCGGACTGAAGCTTTCTTA.

The chain combines TRBV30 with TRBJ1-2; TRBD1 is a possible D gene (5 bases). The germline CDR1 and CDR2 sequences are GTSNPN and SVGIG (reference sequence). CDR3 length: 13 residues. V lost 2 bases and J 6 bases, leaving 13 bases between the germline ends. The CDR3 nucleotides read TGTGCCTGGAGTAGACGGGGGGGAGATGGCTACACCTTC. Translated: CAWSRRGGDGYTF.

This clonotype was seen at least ten times. This chain uses TRBV12-3 or TRBV12-4 with TRBJ1-1; D is unclear. The CDR3 totals 16 residues. V was clipped by 3 bases and J by 5 bases, with 19 bases between them. CDR3 nucleotides: TGTGCCAGCAGTTTGAGGGTGCGGCAGATGGGGACTGAAGCTTTCTTT. Protein sequence: CASSLRVRQMGTEAFF.

Of note for this clonotype: A much larger clone is a single base away; this may be a read error. The V and J genes are TRBV5-5 and TRBJ1-5, with a tentative D call TRBD1 (5 bases). The CDR3 has 15 amino acids. Germline loops: CDR1 SGHKS, CDR2 YYEKEE (reference sequence). Trimming removed 4 bases from V and 6 bases from J, with 17 bases in between. CDR3 loop: CASSLRGRGTQPQHF. The CDR3 DNA reads TGTGCCAGCAGCCTCCGGGGGAGGGGAACTCAGCCCCAGCATTTT.

In regard to this clonotype: Possible read error: a much larger clone is one base away. This chain uses TRBV4-2 with TRBJ2-2; D is perhaps TRBD1 or TRBD2 (5 bases each). The V and J ends lost 4 bases and 5 bases respectively, with 20 bases between them. Germline loops: CDR1 LGHNA, CDR2 YNFKEQ. The length of the CDR3 is 17 residues. CDR3 sequence (DNA): TGTGCCAGCAGCCTAGATCCTAGGGGAGACGGAACCGGGGAGCTGTTTTTT. Encoded protein: CASSLDPRGDGTGELFF.

Points on this clonotype: A much bigger clone sits one base away, suggesting this may be a read error. The gene calls are TRBV29-1 and TRBJ2-7; TRBD2 is a possible D gene (5 bases). The V gene's germline CDR1 is SQVTM and CDR2 ANQGSEA. The CDR3 covers 11 residues. CDR3 bases: TGCTGCGTTGACTACGCATCGTACGAGTACTTC. Translating gives CCVDYASYEYF.

As concerns this clonotype: One junction end does not reproduce the germline sequence, and a read error may be involved. The rearrangement uses TRBV19 and TRBJ2-5; the match to TRBD1 covers 7 bases. The CDR3 consists of 16 residues. Germline CDR1 LNHDA, CDR2 SQIVND (reference sequence). CDR3 in amino acids: CASSSHLTGAPETQYF. As DNA, the CDR3 is TGTGCTAGTAGCTCACATCTTACAGGGGCCCCAGAGACCCAGTACTTC.